These 22 T cell receptor beta chains originate from one sample sequenced in a study of vaccination effects on CD4 cells after COVID-19 (dated by TCRdb to between 2021 and 2023). Their specific antigens are unknown. In the ViraFEST assay, PBMC were stimulated with viral peptide pools, and TCR sequencing was then used to find antigen-specific CD4+ T cell clonotypes based on their expansion. After around ten days of culture, CD4+ T cells were isolated with the EasySep CD4+ T cell isolation kit. Library preparation employed the immunoSEQ multiplex PCR assay. TCRdb took this table from immuneACCESS and kept in-frame rearrangements with V and J called. Such tables lack part of the clones; where checked against another copy, unresolved V genes explain under half of the gap, and the rest is unexplained. The sample table lists roughly 20,000 clones, about 71% of them with a count of one. Around 17% of the sample lies in the top ten.

The sequencing here drew on CD4+ T cells from PBMCs cultured with HCoV-229E spike peptides, taken before COVID-19 vaccination. The sample's cell subset or site label is to be understood as: HCoV-229E spike overlapping peptide pool stimulation. The receptors derive from a human donor who received a COVID-19 vaccine.

The chain links TRBV5-1 to TRBJ2-3; no definite D call. The V gene's germline CDR1 is SGHRS and CDR2 YFSETQ. The CDR3 covers 15 residues. The V end lost 1 base, the J end lost 2 bases, and 11 bases lay between the germline ends. The CDR3: CASSLYSPLTDTQYF. As DNA, the CDR3 is TGCGCCAGCAGCTTGTACTCCCCACTCACAGATACGCAGTATTTT.

The genes are TRBV5-6 and TRBJ2-5, with 14 bases matching TRBD2. V lost 0 bases to trimming and J lost 5 bases; unmatched junction nucleotides: 12. From germline, CDR1 is SGHDT and CDR2 YYEEEE. The CDR3 length is 19 residues. In DNA, the CDR3 is TGTGCCAGCAGCTTGGACGGGACTAGCGGGGGTTACGGGGGGGAGACCCAGTACTTC. It translates to CASSLDGTSGGYGGETQYF.

The genes are TRBV9 and TRBJ1-2, with no clear D. V was trimmed by 6 bases and J by 4 bases, leaving 16 bases between them. CDR3 length: 14 residues. From germline, CDR1 is SGDLS and CDR2 YYNGEE. The CDR3 region has the DNA TGTGCCAGCACAGTCGCCGACGGACGCTATGGCTACACCTTC. The encoded protein is CASTVADGRYGYTF. Full variable domain (outside the CDR3, taken from reference TRBV9 and TRBJ1-2): DSGVTQTPKHLITATGQRVTLRCSPRSGDLSVYWYQQSLDQGLQFLIQYYNGEERAKGNILERFSAQQFPDLHSELNLSSLELGDSALYFCASTVADGRYGYTFGSGTRLTVV.

This clone was seen just once. The chain carries TRBV28 and TRBJ2-5, with D unclear. Deletions cut 6 bases from V and 2 bases from J, with 13 bases between. The CDR3 has 14 amino acids. Germline values: CDR1 MDHEN, CDR2 SYDVKM. For the CDR3, the DNA is TGTGCCAGCAGGAAGATTGTCGGGCAAGAGACCCAGTACTTC. Its translation: CASRKIVGQETQYF.

The rearrangement uses TRBV2 and TRBJ2-1, with D uncertain. CDR1 is SNHLY and CDR2 is FYNNEI in the germline V gene. This CDR3 is built from 13 residues. V lost 2 bases to trimming and J lost 10 bases, with 12 bases between them. The CDR3 DNA follows: TGTGCCAGCAGTGAAAGATGGGTGGCCGAGCAGTTCTTC. It codes for CASSERWVAEQFF.

The V and J genes are TRBV24-1 and TRBJ1-2, with 7 nucleotides matching TRBD1. The V gene's germline CDR1 is KGHDR and CDR2 SFDVKD. The trim removed 4 bases at V and 2 bases at J, leaving 3 bases unmatched. This CDR3 is built from 14 residues. This chain's CDR3 is CATSDTQGNYGYTF. CDR3 bases: TGTGCCACCAGTGACACACAGGGGAACTATGGCTACACCTTC.

This clone has just one count. The gene calls are TRBV20-1 and TRBJ2-7; 8 nucleotides align to TRBD2. With V trimmed by 3 bases and J by 7 bases, 14 bases remained unmatched. Germline-derived CDR1 and CDR2 are DFQATT and SNEGSKA (reference sequence). The CDR3 sequence is 15 residues long. The DNA for the CDR3 is TGCAGTGCTAGTATCCCCGGGAGGGAGGCTTGGGAGCAGTACTTC. Protein: CSASIPGREAWEQYF.

This chain links TRBV6-1 with TRBJ1-1; D gene uncertain. Germline V gene data show CDR1 as MNHNS and CDR2 as SASEGT. The CDR3 sequence is 14 residues long. Trimming stripped 3 bases from V and 4 bases from J, with 12 bases between. The CDR3 coding sequence is TGTGCCAGCAGTGAGCTGGGGATGGGCACTGAAGCTTTCTTT. As protein: CASSELGMGTEAFF.

This chain uses TRBV19 with TRBJ1-2; 12 bases align to TRBD1. Germline V CDR1 and CDR2: LNHDA, SQIVND (reference sequence). The CDR3 has 17 residues. Unmatched junction bases numbered 16, after V lost 10 bases and J lost 4 bases. The CDR3 bases are TGTGCCACCTTAAGGGGGACAGGGGGCAGGTCGGGCTATGGCTACACCTTC. It is translated as CATLRGTGGRSGYGYTF.

The V gene is TRBV12-3 or TRBV12-4, the J gene TRBJ1-2; D remains unclear. Trimming removed 6 bases at V and 5 bases at J, with 13 bases between. This CDR3 spans 13 amino acids. CDR3 residues: CASSRRHDYGYTF. Here the CDR3 DNA reads TGTGCCAGCAGCCGCAGACATGATTATGGCTACACCTTC.

The V and J genes are TRBV11-2 and TRBJ2-7; D is possibly TRBD2 (5 bases). V gave up 0 bases and J gave up 6 bases, with 6 bases separating them. The CDR3 covers 12 residues. Germline values: CDR1 SGHAT, CDR2 FQNNGV. CDR3 sequence: CASSLDRGEQYF. CDR3 coding DNA: TGTGCCAGCAGCTTAGATCGGGGCGAGCAGTACTTC.

The chain combines TRBV7-2 with TRBJ2-4; D remains ambiguous. The CDR3 has 16 residues. Trimming cost V 5 bases and J 0 bases, with 14 bases left between them. Germline V gene data show CDR1 as SGHTA and CDR2 as FQGNSA. CDR3 bases: TGTGCCAGCAGCCCTGCCCGGTCACTAGCCAAAAACATTCAGTACTTC. Its translation: CASSPARSLAKNIQYF.

The rearrangement joins TRBV19 to TRBJ2-1; unclear D gene. Germline lookup yields CDR1 LNHDA and CDR2 SQIVND (reference sequence). V lost 3 bases and J lost 0, with 9 bases in between. The CDR3 consists of 15 residues. Written as DNA, the CDR3 is TGTGCCAGTAGTATGTCGGCTAGCTCCTACAATGAGCAGTTCTTC. Protein: CASSMSASSYNEQFF.

The chain combines TRBV11-3 with TRBJ2-3; D is ambiguous. The CDR3 contains 13 residues. Trimming cost V 0 bases and J 4 bases, with 5 bases left between them. Germline V CDR1 and CDR2: SGHNT, YENEEA. This chain's CDR3 is CASSLDRSDTQYF. Written as DNA, the CDR3 is TGTGCCAGCAGCTTAGACAGGTCAGATACGCAGTATTTT.

The V gene is TRBV30, the J gene TRBJ2-1; D gene ambiguous. In germline, CDR1 is GTSNPN, CDR2 SVGIG (reference sequence). There are 11 residues in the CDR3. Deletions cut 5 bases from V and 0 bases from J, with 2 bases between. The CDR3 DNA reads as TGTGCCTGGGGCTCCTACAATGAGCAGTTCTTC. It codes for CAWGSYNEQFF. The full variable domain, rest sourced from reference TRBV30 and TRBJ2-1, is SQTIHQWPATLVQPVGSPLSLECTVEGTSNPNLYWYRQAAGRGLQLLFYSVGIGQISSEVPQNLSASRPQDRQFILSSKKLLLSDSGFYLCAWGSYNEQFFGPGTRLTVL.

This chain joins TRBV6-5 and TRBJ1-2, with D hard to call. V lost 4 bases and J lost 4, with 16 bases in between. The length of the CDR3 is 15 residues. The germline V gene encodes CDR1 MNHEY and CDR2 SVGAGI. CDR3 DNA: TGTGCCAGCAGTTCACCGGAGACATCCAGCTATGGCTACACCTTC. It yields the protein CASSSPETSSYGYTF.

The chain is built from TRBV19 and TRBJ1-4, with TRBD1 identical over 8 bases. The CDR3 sequence is 15 residues long. V shed 3 bases and J 2 bases; nucleotides not matched to a gene: 2. CDR1 is LNHDA and CDR2 is SQIVND in the germline V gene (reference sequence). The CDR3, as DNA: TGTGCCAGTAGTATTAGGACAGGGACTAATGAAAAACTGTTTTTT. It is translated as CASSIRTGTNEKLFF.

The rearrangement uses TRBV5-6 and TRBJ1-1; perhaps TRBD1 as D (5 bases). The CDR3 covers 16 residues. V shed 0 bases and J shed 1 base, with 13 bases lying between them. The V gene's germline CDR1 is SGHDT and CDR2 YYEEEE. The DNA of the CDR3 is TGTGCCAGCAGCTTGGCCGGAGCACAGGCGAACACTGAAGCTTTCTTT. Translation gives CASSLAGAQANTEAFF.

The chain carries TRBV9 and TRBJ1-4; D gene ambiguous. Per the germline V gene, CDR1 is SGDLS and CDR2 is YYNGEE. The CDR3 contains 14 residues. The V and J ends lost 0 bases and 5 bases respectively, with 8 bases between them. DNA of the CDR3: TGTGCCAGCAGCGTAGGGACCCTGAATGAAAAACTGTTTTTT. Translation gives CASSVGTLNEKLFF.

The J gene is TRBJ1-5, the V gene TRBV6-5; unclear D gene. V gave up 6 bases and J gave up 1 base, with 13 bases separating them. Germline V gene sequence: CDR1 MNHEY, CDR2 SVGAGI. The CDR3 runs 15 residues. CDR3 protein: CASRRGSQSNQPQHF. The CDR3 DNA sequence: TGTGCCAGCAGGCGCGGCAGCCAAAGCAATCAGCCCCAGCATTTT.

The gene calls are TRBV10-1 and TRBJ2-2, with 7 bases lining up with TRBD1. Germline CDR1 WNHNN, CDR2 SYGVQD (reference sequence). The trim removed 6 bases at V and 0 bases at J, leaving 7 bases unmatched. The CDR3 runs to 16 residues. The CDR3 nucleotides are TGCGCCAGCAGCCCCACAGGGGACCCGAACACCGGGGAGCTGTTTTTT. Encoded protein: CASSPTGDPNTGELFF.

This clone has only a few counts. This rearrangement joins TRBV19 to TRBJ1-6; TRBD1 matches 10 bases. CDR1 is LNHDA, CDR2 SQIVND, per germline (reference sequence). After removal of 4 bases from V and 11 bases from J, the junction contained 5 bases not matched to a gene. There are 14 residues in the CDR3. CDR3 region: CASSTTGGRTPLHF. Here the CDR3 DNA reads TGTGCCAGTAGTACGACAGGGGGCCGGACACCCCTCCACTTT. Drawing the rest from reference TRBV19 and TRBJ1-6, the complete variable domain is DGGITQSPKYLFRKEGQNVTLSCEQNLNHDAMYWYRQDPGQGLRLIYYSQIVNDFQKGDIAEGYSVSREKKESFPLTVTSAQKNPTAFYLCASSTTGGRTPLHFGNGTRLTVT.